The 25 T cell receptor beta chains below all came from one sample that was sequenced in a study of control samples from healthy donors and cancer patients. TCRdb keeps only in-frame clones here, not all; method: immunoSEQ multiplex PCR. This sample yields some 120,000 clones, of which 87% are seen a single time; roughly 2.8% belongs to the top ten. Sequenced material: blood. These receptors all come from a man aged 55 to 69 in good health.

This sequence joins TRBV12-3 or TRBV12-4 and TRBJ1-5; D not certain. CDR3 length: 12 residues. Trimming shortened V by 3 bases and J by 7 bases, and 7 bases separated the two germline ends. The CDR3 protein is CASSFVAQPQHF. In DNA, the CDR3 is TGTGCCAGCAGTTTCGTCGCGCAGCCCCAGCATTTT.

The J gene is TRBJ2-1, the V gene TRBV28; D gene uncertain. Germline V gives CDR1 MDHEN, CDR2 SYDVKM. V lost 8 bases to trimming and J lost 0 bases, with 8 bases between them. This CDR3 region has 13 residues. CDR3 protein: CASCRYSYNEQFF. In nucleotides, the CDR3 is TGTGCCAGCTGTAGGTACTCCTACAATGAGCAGTTCTTC.

V usage is TRBV2 and J usage is TRBJ2-7; tentative D call: TRBD1 (5 bases). In germline, CDR1 is SNHLY, CDR2 FYNNEI. V lost 8 bases to trimming and J lost 5 bases, with 22 bases between them. The CDR3 sequence is 15 residues long. Written as DNA, the CDR3 is TGTGCCAGCTCTCCGATCGGGCAGGGCCGCCACGAGCAGTACTTC. It translates to CASSPIGQGRHEQYF.

The chain uses TRBV19 and TRBJ2-6; no firm D call. The V end was cut by 2 bases, the J end by 2 bases, with 10 bases between. Per the germline V gene, CDR1 is LNHDA and CDR2 is SQIVND (reference sequence). This CDR3 region has 16 residues. Here the CDR3 reads CASSIKLTTGANVLTF. CDR3 coding DNA: TGTGCCAGTAGTATAAAACTGACGACTGGGGCCAACGTCCTGACTTTC. Looking up the rest from reference TRBV19 and TRBJ2-6 gives the full variable domain: DGGITQSPKYLFRKEGQNVTLSCEQNLNHDAMYWYRQDPGQGLRLIYYSQIVNDFQKGDIAEGYSVSREKKESFPLTVTSAQKNPTAFYLCASSIKLTTGANVLTFGAGSRLTVL.

The genes are TRBV10-2 and TRBJ1-4, with no clear D. Per germline, CDR1 WSHSY and CDR2 SAAADI. The CDR3 has 14 amino acids. The V gene lost 7 bases and the J gene lost 5 bases, with 14 bases spanning the gap. This CDR3 is CASMSQYLNEKLFF. In DNA, the CDR3 is TGCGCCAGCATGAGTCAGTACCTCAATGAAAAACTGTTTTTT.

The V and J genes are TRBV6-5 and TRBJ1-5; 8 bases fit TRBD1. Looked up from germline, CDR1 is MNHEY and CDR2 is SVGAGI. This CDR3 region has 14 residues. Trimming took 6 bases from V and 6 from J; bases not matched to a gene: 7. In DNA form, the CDR3 reads TGTGCCAGCAGGTCACAGGGGGTCCGTCAGCCCCAGCATTTT. Its translation: CASRSQGVRQPQHF.

The J gene is TRBJ1-5, the V gene TRBV6-5, with D perhaps TRBD1 (5 bases). Germline values: CDR1 MNHEY, CDR2 SVGAGI. This CDR3 comprises 14 residues. V lost 11 bases and J 0 bases, leaving 14 bases between the germline ends. The CDR3 DNA reads as TGTGCCGTGGGCAGGACAAATAGCAATCAGCCCCAGCATTTT. Encoded protein: CAVGRTNSNQPQHF.

The chain combines TRBV19 with TRBJ1-1, with unresolved D. The V and J ends lost 7 bases and 1 base respectively, with 4 bases between them. CDR1 and CDR2 from the germline V gene are LNHDA and SQIVND (reference sequence). The CDR3 is 11 amino acids. The CDR3 DNA reads as TGTGCCAGTACAGGGAACACTGAAGCTTTCTTT. It yields the protein CASTGNTEAFF.

V and J are TRBV19 and TRBJ2-1; D ambiguous. This CDR3 has 11 amino acids. The germline gives CDR1 LNHDA, CDR2 SQIVND (reference sequence). V was pared by 5 bases and J by 8 bases, with 7 bases between. Here the CDR3 DNA reads TGTGCCAGTAGTTGGCTGGATGAGCAGTTCTTC. Residues: CASSWLDEQFF.

The J gene is TRBJ1-4, the V gene TRBV9; 9 positions agree with TRBD1. CDR3 size: 16 residues. V lost 4 bases and J lost 8; bases outside the gene matches: 12. Germline-derived CDR1 and CDR2 are SGDLS and YYNGEE. CDR3 DNA sequence: TGTGCCAGCAGCCCCGGGGCACAGGGGGCGGAAGAAAAACTGTTTTTT. Protein: CASSPGAQGAEEKLFF.

This clone was observed a few times. V is TRBV7-3 and J is TRBJ1-1; a weak D match, TRBD1 (5 bases). Germline assignment: CDR1 SGHTA and CDR2 FQGTGA. The V gene lost 2 bases and the J gene lost 4 bases, with 11 bases spanning the gap. The length of the CDR3 is 14 residues. CDR3 protein: CASSLQGSVTEAFF. Written as DNA, the CDR3 is TGTGCCAGCAGCTTACAGGGATCAGTCACTGAAGCTTTCTTT.

This sequence joins TRBV6-6 and TRBJ1-1; TRBD1 aligns across 7 bases. V was clipped by 6 bases and J by 1 base; unmatched bases: 5. Germline V gives CDR1 MNHNY, CDR2 SVGAGI (reference sequence). CDR3 length: 14 residues. CDR3 sequence: CASSQGQPNTEAFF. The CDR3 DNA is TGTGCCAGCAGCCAGGGACAGCCGAACACTGAAGCTTTCTTT.

The V and J genes are TRBV5-4 and TRBJ1-2; TRBD1 aligns across 7 bases. Germline V lookup: CDR1 SGHNT, CDR2 YYREEE (reference sequence). V shed 2 bases, J shed 3 bases, and the junction held 1 base outside the gene matches. The CDR3 runs to 13 residues. CDR3 sequence: CASSFQGDYGYTF. In DNA, the CDR3 is TGTGCCAGCAGCTTCCAGGGGGACTATGGCTACACCTTC. Full variable domain (missing parts from reference TRBV5-4 and TRBJ1-2): ETGVTQSPTHLIKTRGQQVTLRCSSQSGHNTVSWYQQALGQGPQFIFQYYREEENGRGNFPPRFSGLQFPNYSSELNVNALELDDSALYLCASSFQGDYGYTFGSGTRLTVV.

The rearrangement joins TRBV3-1 (or the pseudogene TRBV3-2) to TRBJ2-1; the match to TRBD1 covers 7 bases. J gave up 9 bases and V 3 bases, and 5 bases lay outside the gene matches. The germline CDR1 and CDR2 sequences are LGHDT and YNNKEL (reference sequence). This CDR3 contains 13 residues. CDR3 region: CASSHIQGSEQFF. The CDR3 DNA sequence: TGTGCCAGCAGCCATATACAGGGGTCTGAGCAGTTCTTC.

The chain joins TRBV9 to TRBJ1-6; no definite D call. Per germline, CDR1 SGDLS and CDR2 YYNGEE. This CDR3 spans 13 amino acids. V was trimmed by 0 bases and J by 9 bases, leaving 7 bases between them. CDR3 nucleotide sequence: TGTGCCAGCAGCGTAGCATCATTTTCACCCCTCCACTTT. As protein: CASSVASFSPLHF. Full variable domain (outside the CDR3, taken from reference TRBV9 and TRBJ1-6): DSGVTQTPKHLITATGQRVTLRCSPRSGDLSVYWYQQSLDQGLQFLIQYYNGEERAKGNILERFSAQQFPDLHSELNLSSLELGDSALYFCASSVASFSPLHFGNGTRLTVT.

The J gene is TRBJ2-1, the V gene TRBV4-2, with 10 nucleotides matching TRBD2. The CDR3 length is 18 residues. J gave up 7 bases and V 0 bases, and 12 bases lay outside the gene matches. The germline gives CDR1 LGHNA, CDR2 YNFKEQ. Written as DNA, the CDR3 is TGTGCCAGCAGCCAAGATCGGCGGGCAGCGGGGGGGCGAAATGAGCAGTTCTTC. Residues: CASSQDRRAAGGRNEQFF.

The count of this clone is one. The rearrangement joins TRBV5-5 to TRBJ2-7; no firm D call. The germline V and J ends were trimmed by 0 bases and 0 bases, with 10 bases remaining between them. Germline V gene sequence: CDR1 SGHKS, CDR2 YYEKEE (reference sequence). CDR3 length: 15 residues. In nucleotides, the CDR3 is TGTGCCAGCAGCTTGGACCTATGGAGCTCCTACGAGCAGTACTTC. Translated: CASSLDLWSSYEQYF.

This clone appeared once. This chain joins TRBV6-5 and TRBJ2-7; D may match TRBD1 or TRBD2 (6 bases each). The V and J ends lost 7 bases and 1 base respectively, with 17 bases between them. CDR1 and CDR2 from the germline V gene are MNHEY and SVGAGI. The CDR3 consists of 15 residues. This chain's CDR3 is CASMGVEGGSYEQYF. CDR3 coding DNA: TGTGCCAGCATGGGGGTGGAGGGGGGTTCCTACGAGCAGTACTTC.

V and J are TRBV4-1 and TRBJ1-2; D not resolved. CDR3 length: 11 amino acids. Germline V gene data show CDR1 as MGHRA and CDR2 as YSYEKL. The V end lost 5 bases, the J end lost 4 bases, and 5 bases lay between the germline ends. The CDR3 DNA follows: TGCGCCAGCAGCTTAGGCTATGGCTACACCTTC. This codes for CASSLGYGYTF.

This clone came up a few times. The DNA for the CDR3 is TGCGCCAGCAGCTTGGTGCCGGGGAGCTATGGCTACACCTTC. This translates into CASSLVPGSYGYTF. This sequence joins TRBV5-1 and TRBJ1-2; no clear D gene. Trimming left V 0 bases short and J 4 bases short, with 10 bases between. Germline V gene lookup returns CDR1 SGHRS and CDR2 YFSETQ. This CDR3 has 14 amino acids.

The CDR3 nucleotides are TGTGCCAGCAGTTACTCGGACGGAGCCTACGAGCAGTACTTC. Protein: CASSYSDGAYEQYF. The genes are TRBV6-5 and TRBJ2-7; the D is unclear. Germline V CDR1 and CDR2: MNHEY, SVGAGI. The CDR3 length is 14 residues. V lost 0 bases and J lost 2, with 8 bases in between.

This clone was seen just once. V usage is TRBV19 and J usage is TRBJ2-1; weak D call: TRBD1 (6 bases). The CDR3 spans 13 residues. V gave up 1 base and J gave up 11 bases, with 12 bases separating them. Germline assignment: CDR1 LNHDA and CDR2 SQIVND (reference sequence). The CDR3 sequence: CASSIGPGQKQFF. CDR3 sequence (DNA): TGTGCCAGTAGTATAGGGCCCGGACAGAAGCAGTTCTTC. The variable domain in full, completed from reference TRBV19 and TRBJ2-1, reads DGGITQSPKYLFRKEGQNVTLSCEQNLNHDAMYWYRQDPGQGLRLIYYSQIVNDFQKGDIAEGYSVSREKKESFPLTVTSAQKNPTAFYLCASSIGPGQKQFFGPGTRLTVL.

CDR3 nucleotide sequence: TGCGCCAGCAGCTTGGTCCAGGGAAGGGGCACTGAAGCTTTCTTT. It is translated as CASSLVQGRGTEAFF. The chain has TRBV5-1 and TRBJ1-1, with a weak D call TRBD1 (5 bases). The germline V and J ends were trimmed by 0 bases and 4 bases, with 13 bases remaining between them. Germline V gene data show CDR1 as SGHRS and CDR2 as YFSETQ. The length of the CDR3 is 15 residues.

The chain is built from TRBV24-1 and TRBJ1-5; 7 positions agree with TRBD1. Germline V gene data show CDR1 as KGHDR and CDR2 as SFDVKD. The ends lost 3 bases at V and 2 bases at J; junction bases unmatched: 0. This CDR3 region has 14 residues. The CDR3 reads CATSDTGGNQPQHF. In nucleotides, the CDR3 is TGTGCCACCAGTGATACAGGGGGCAATCAGCCCCAGCATTTT.

V is TRBV28 and J is TRBJ1-1; D is ambiguous. CDR1 is MDHEN and CDR2 is SYDVKM in the germline V gene. The ends were cut back, 3 bases at V and 11 bases at J, with 16 bases in the middle. The CDR3 is made up of 13 amino acids. The CDR3: CASSFSSPRVAFF. CDR3 in DNA: TGTGCCAGCAGTTTCTCAAGCCCTCGTGTGGCTTTCTTT.